This T cell receptor (beta chain) was observed in a study of T cells in Graves' hyperthyroidism and ophthalmopathy. As for the study in general: Initial diagnosis, before any treatment, was when peripheral blood was collected.

An absence of ophthalmopathy progression within 18 months meant stable Graves' hyperthyroidism. Researchers took RNA transcripts and amplified the TCR beta CDR3 regions from them. First-round RT-PCR with HTBI primers amplified the TCR CDR3 region. One entry per CDR3 protein, called by TCRdb with MiXCR from the multiplex PCR reads. The repertoire has about 360,000 distinct CDR3 sequences, approximately 13% of them found once; the top ten carry roughly 8.3%. This clonotype was seen ten or more times. A read error may account for a junction end that differs from germline. The sequenced material came from blood. The clonotype was recovered from a woman younger than 35 with Graves' hyperthyroidism.

In DNA form, the CDR3 reads TGTGCCGGCAGCCCCGGGGAGTGGCGGGGGGGGTGGAATGAGCAGTTCTTC. It codes for CAGSPGEWRGGWNEQFF. The chain combines TRBV7-2 with TRBJ2-1; 9 bases line up with TRBD2. Germline V gives CDR1 SGHTA, CDR2 FQGNSA. CDR3 length equals 17 residues. The full variable domain, with the rest looked up from reference TRBV7-2 and TRBJ2-1, is GAGVSQSPSNKVTEKGKDVELRCDPISGHTALYWYRQSLGQGLEFLIYFQGNSAPDKSGLPSDRFSAERTGGSVSTLTIQRTQQEDSAVYLCAGSPGEWRGGWNEQFFGPGTRLTVL.